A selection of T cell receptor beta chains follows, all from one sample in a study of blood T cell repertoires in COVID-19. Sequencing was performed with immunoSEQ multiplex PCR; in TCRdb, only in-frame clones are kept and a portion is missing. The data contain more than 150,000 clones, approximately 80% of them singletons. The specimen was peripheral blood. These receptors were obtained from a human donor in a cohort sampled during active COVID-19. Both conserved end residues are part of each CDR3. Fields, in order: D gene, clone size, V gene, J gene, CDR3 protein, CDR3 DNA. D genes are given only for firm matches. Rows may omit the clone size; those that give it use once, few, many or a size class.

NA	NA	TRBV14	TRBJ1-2	CASSQGPYGYTF	TGTGCCAGCAGCCAAGGTCCGTATGGCTACACCTTC
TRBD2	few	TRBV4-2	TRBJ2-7	CASSPQREYSYEQYF	TGTGCCAGCAGCCCTCAGCGGGAATACTCCTACGAGCAGTACTTC
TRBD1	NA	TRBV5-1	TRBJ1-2	CASSYTTGGVDGYTF	TGCGCCAGCAGTTACACAACAGGGGGCGTTGATGGCTACACCTTC
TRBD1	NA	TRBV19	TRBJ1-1	CASSMGQVVTEAFF	TGTGCCAGTAGTATGGGACAGGTAGTTACTGAAGCTTTCTTT
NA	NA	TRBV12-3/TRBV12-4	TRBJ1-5	CASSPGTGGPQHF	TGTGCCAGCAGTCCAGGGACCGGGGGGCCCCAGCATTTT
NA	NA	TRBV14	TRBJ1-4	CASSPRGATNEKLFF	TGTGCCAGCAGCCCGCGGGGTGCAACTAATGAAAAACTGTTTTTT
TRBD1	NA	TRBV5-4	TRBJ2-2	CASSLAGTGPWELFF	TGTGCCAGCAGCTTGGCCGGGACAGGGCCATGGGAGCTGTTTTTT
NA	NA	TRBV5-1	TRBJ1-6	CASSLSSSYNSPLHF	TGCGCCAGCAGCTTAAGTAGCAGCTATAATTCACCCCTCCACTTT
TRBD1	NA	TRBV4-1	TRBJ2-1	CASSRIVTGARDNEQFF	TGCGCCAGCAGCCGCATCGTGACAGGGGCCAGGGACAATGAGCAGTTCTTC
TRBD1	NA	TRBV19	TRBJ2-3	CASSIKDRRHTQYF	TGTGCCAGTAGTATAAAGGACAGGAGACATACGCAGTATTTT
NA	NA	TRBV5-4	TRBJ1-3	CASSLAGTGNTIYF	TGTGCCAGCAGCTTGGCGGGGACTGGAAACACCATATATTTT
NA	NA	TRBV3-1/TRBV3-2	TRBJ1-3	CASSPPVGNTIYF	TGTGCCAGCAGCCCGCCGGTCGGAAACACCATATATTTT
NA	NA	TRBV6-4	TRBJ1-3	CASSDDSLYSGNTIYF	TGTGCCAGCAGTGACGACAGCTTATACTCTGGAAACACCATATATTTT
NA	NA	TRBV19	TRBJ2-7	CASSAQGTTYEQYF	TGTGCCAGTAGTGCACAGGGAACGACCTACGAGCAGTACTTC
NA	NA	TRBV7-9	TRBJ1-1	CASSWDGGFTEAFF	TGTGCCAGCAGCTGGGACGGAGGGTTTACTGAAGCTTTCTTT
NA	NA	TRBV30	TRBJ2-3	CACLDLAGEPDTQYF	TGTGCCTGCTTAGATCTGGCCGGGGAGCCGGATACGCAGTATTTT
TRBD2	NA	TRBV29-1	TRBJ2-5	CSALIQGLVTHETQYF	TGCAGCGCCCTCATCCAAGGACTAGTCACCCACGAGACCCAGTACTTC
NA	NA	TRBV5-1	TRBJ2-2	CASSLVNGELFF	TGCGCCAGCAGCTTGGTAAACGGGGAGCTGTTTTTT
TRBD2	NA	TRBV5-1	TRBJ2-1	CASSSGEGEQFF	TGCGCCAGCAGCTCCGGGGAGGGTGAGCAGTTCTTC
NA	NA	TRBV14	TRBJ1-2	CASSQVTGYGYTF	TGTGCCAGCAGCCAAGTGACAGGATATGGCTACACCTTC
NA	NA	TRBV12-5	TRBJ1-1	CASGLALTGYTEAFF	TGTGCTAGTGGTTTGGCGTTAACAGGGTACACTGAAGCTTTCTTT
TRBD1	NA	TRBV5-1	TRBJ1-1	CASSLTGQGGSGTEAFF	TGCGCCAGCAGCTTGACGGGCCAGGGGGGTTCTGGCACTGAAGCTTTCTTT
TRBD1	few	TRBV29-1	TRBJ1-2	CSVGTGFNYGYTF	TGCAGCGTTGGGACAGGGTTTAACTATGGCTACACCTTC
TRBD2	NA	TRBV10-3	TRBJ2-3	CAIGTSGEDTQYF	TGTGCCATCGGGACTAGCGGCGAAGATACGCAGTATTTT
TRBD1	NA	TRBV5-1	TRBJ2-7	CASSLVQGLSYEQYF	TGCGCCAGCAGCTTGGTACAGGGGCTCTCCTACGAGCAGTACTTC
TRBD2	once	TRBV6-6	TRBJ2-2	CASSRPVSLAGYTGELFF	TGTGCCAGCAGTCGCCCCGTGTCACTAGCGGGCTACACCGGGGAGCTGTTTTTT
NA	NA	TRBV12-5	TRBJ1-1	CASGPPVQGATEAFF	TGTGCTAGTGGTCCCCCGGTCCAGGGCGCCACTGAAGCTTTCTTT